The entry below describes one T cell receptor (beta chain). This clonotype was detected ten times or more. Its target antigen remains unknown. No base quality information exists; no much larger clone differs at one position. The data were taken from a study of T cell repertoires in cytomegalovirus infection (dated by TCRdb to the late 2010s). Study-wide context: Donor HLA type was relevant to the analysis, because carriage of CMV infection together with the matching HLA type was indicated by public TCR beta signatures. Broad study findings and their caveats: The ex vivo response was dominated by HLA-C-restricted CMV-specific TCR beta clonotypes, which also provided the single most frequent clonotype in two of eight donors. Cumulative frequency of public TCR beta family members discriminated carriers of CMV infection plus the relevant HLA type in this cohort and an independent approximately 400-donor cohort.

Data came from an Illumina HiSeq 1500. TCRdb reanalyzed the raw reads on its own, using fastp at Q25 for trimming and MiXCR for clone calling, and kept in-frame beta chains. Every CDR3 protein is listed once, alongside the most common genes and DNA of its rows. The sample table shows roughly 280,000 distinct CDR3 sequences, and roughly an eighth are seen once. The top ten constitute roughly 9.7% of the sample. The sequence derives from a human donor in good health (CMV status not recorded). Some clones in this sample may be carry-over from other donors' samples. The material sequenced was PBMCs.

The nucleotide sequence is TGTGCCAGCAGCCCAGGGGCGAAAAACATTCAGTACTTC. It translates as CASSPGAKNIQYF. The rearrangement combines TRBV7-9 with TRBJ2-4; TRBD1 might be the D gene, on 6 matching bases. The cysteine opens and the phenylalanine closes a CDR3 of 13 amino acids. The entry retains the CDR3 DNA only, 39 bases that are in frame from base 1. The germline ends are 9 bases apart after V is trimmed by 5 bases and J by 4 bases. From the germline V gene (reference sequence), CDR1 is SEHNR and CDR2 is FQNEAQ.